This TCR beta chain was recovered during a study of beta chain features in type 1 diabetes. Study at large: The patient and healthy donor groups were comparable for age, gender and cell yields. Analysis included more than 90 million sorted cells drawn from all samples. Findings and caveats of the study: TCRB CDR3s were moderately but significantly shorter in Type 1 diabetes patients in all four CD4+ subsets. PCR may have favored shorter templates equally in patients and controls.

CDR1 is WSHSY, CDR2 SAAADI, per germline. V lost 3 bases and J lost 5, with 17 bases in between. CDR3 size: 15 residues. Based on CD45RO/CCR7/CD25/CD127/CD95/CD27, CD4+ regulatory, stem cell-like memory, naive and central memory cells were sorted. Expressed TCRB transcripts were sequenced, since all the RNA that had been isolated was reverse transcribed. Generated by immunoSEQ multiplex PCR, the TCRdb table keeps only in-frame clones and is missing some. The repertoire holds around 250,000 clones, with 14% as singletons. Concerning this clone itself: Its antigen is as yet unknown.

The clonotype comes from a man aged 25 to 40 with type 1 diabetes. The chain couples TRBV10-2 to TRBJ2-7; no clear D gene. The sample taken for sequencing was naive CD4+ T cells from blood. CDR3 loop: CASSERWAPRNEQYF. Here the CDR3 DNA reads TGCGCCAGCAGTGAACGTTGGGCCCCTCGGAACGAGCAGTACTTC.